This T cell receptor (beta chain) was sequenced during a study of shared clonotypes between healthy human individuals. General study findings and limits: Genetic and exposure-history diversity was limited by the few donors. Among donors, sharing of clonotypes was expected to be affected by sequencing depth.

Here immunoSEQ multiplex PCR was the method, and the copy in TCRdb shows in-frame clones only, minus some. The sample shows 450,000 to 600,000 clones, roughly 78% of them seen only once. Germline V CDR1 and CDR2: MNHNS, SASEGT. V lost 8 bases and J lost 4, with 15 bases in between. The CDR3 is 14 residues long. With regard to this clone: Its antigen is unidentified.

The donors, all of them Caucasian adults, lived in Nashville, Tennessee. The receptor comes from a woman between 35 and 50 years old in good health. Some clones in this sample may be carry-over from other donors' samples. Sequenced input: PBMCs. The chain has TRBV6-1 and TRBJ1-5, with TRBD1 as a possible D gene (5 bases). DNA for the CDR3: TGTGCCAGCTCGGCGAGGGGAGGAAATCAGCCCCAGCATTTT. Translated: CASSARGGNQPQHF.